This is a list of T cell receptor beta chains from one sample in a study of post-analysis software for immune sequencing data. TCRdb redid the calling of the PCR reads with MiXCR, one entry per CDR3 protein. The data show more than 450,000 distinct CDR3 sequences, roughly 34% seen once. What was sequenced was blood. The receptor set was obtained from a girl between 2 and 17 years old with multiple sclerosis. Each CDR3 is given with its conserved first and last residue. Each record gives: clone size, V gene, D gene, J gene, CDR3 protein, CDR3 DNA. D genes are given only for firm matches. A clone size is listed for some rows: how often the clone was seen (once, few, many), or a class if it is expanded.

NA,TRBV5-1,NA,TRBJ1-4,CASRLVGAANEKLFF,TGCGCCAGCAGATTGGTGGGGGCGGCTAATGAAAAACTGTTTTTT
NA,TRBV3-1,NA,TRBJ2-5,CASSQAGMGETQYF,TGTGCCAGCAGCCAAGCAGGGATGGGCGAGACCCAGTACTTC
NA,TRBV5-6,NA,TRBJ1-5,CASSWAADSNQPQHF,TGTGCCAGCAGCTGGGCTGCCGATAGCAATCAGCCCCAGCATTTT
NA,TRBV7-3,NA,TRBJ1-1,CASSRGQGSKIAFF,TGTGCCAGCAGCCGGGGGCAGGGCAGTAAAATTGCTTTCTTC
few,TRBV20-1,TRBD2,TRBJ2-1,CSAAGTSGGYNEQFF,TGCAGTGCTGCGGGGACTAGCGGGGGATACAATGAGCAGTTCTTC
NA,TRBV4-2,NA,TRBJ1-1,CASSQYDTEAFF,TGTGCCAGCAGCCAATACGACACTGAAGCTTTCTTT
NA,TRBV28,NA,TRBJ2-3,CASSFPGLPSGDTQYF,TGTGCCAGCAGTTTTCCGGGACTCCCATCCGGGGATACGCAGTATTTT
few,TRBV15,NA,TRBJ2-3,CATTGLGADTQYF,TGTGCCACCACGGGGCTGGGGGCAGATACGCAGTATTTT
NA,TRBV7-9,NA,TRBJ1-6,CASSPTKDTLDSPLHF,TGTGCCAGCAGCCCCACGAAGGACACTTTGGATTCACCCCTCCACTTT
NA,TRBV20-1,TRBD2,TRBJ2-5,CSATRTSGGLTKTQYF,TGCAGTGCCACAAGGACTAGCGGGGGCCTTACCAAGACCCAGTACTTC
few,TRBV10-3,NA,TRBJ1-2,CAIVGTSGYGYTF,TGTGCCATCGTCGGGACCTCGGGGTATGGCTACACCTTC
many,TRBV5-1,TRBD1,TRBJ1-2,CASSLGTGEGYTF,TGCGCCAGCAGCCTGGGGACAGGAGAGGGCTACACCTTC
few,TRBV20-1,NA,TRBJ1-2,CSARDPSKGYTF,TGCAGTGCTAGAGACCCGTCAAAGGGCTACACCTTC
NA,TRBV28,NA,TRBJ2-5,CASSSPGLEQYF,TGTGCCAGCAGTTCACCGGGCTTGGAGCAGTACTTC
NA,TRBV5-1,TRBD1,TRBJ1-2,CASSSYDRGTGYTF,TGCGCCAGCAGCTCTTACGACAGGGGCACTGGCTACACCTTC
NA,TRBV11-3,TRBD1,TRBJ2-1,CASSLTGKSNNEQFF,TGTGCCAGCAGCTTGACAGGGAAATCTAACAATGAGCAGTTCTTC
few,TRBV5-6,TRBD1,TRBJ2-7,CASSLTDRHSYEQYF,TGTGCCAGCAGCTTGACGGACAGGCACTCCTACGAGCAGTACTTC
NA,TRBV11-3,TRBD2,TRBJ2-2,CASSLFGGENTGELFF,TGTGCCAGCAGCTTATTCGGGGGGGAGAACACCGGGGAGCTGTTTTTT
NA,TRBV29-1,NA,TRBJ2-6,CSFESLGPRSGANVLTF,TGCAGCTTTGAAAGTCTAGGCCCACGTTCTGGGGCCAACGTCCTGACTTTC
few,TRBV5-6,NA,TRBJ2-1,CASSRAPGEYEQFF,TGTGCCAGCAGCCGGGCTCCGGGGGAATATGAGCAGTTCTTC
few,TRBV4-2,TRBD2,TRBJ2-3,CASSLGTSGGGTDTQYF,TGTGCCAGCAGCCTCGGGACTAGCGGGGGGGGCACAGATACGCAGTATTTT
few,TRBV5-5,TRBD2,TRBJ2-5,CASTLRGLDQETQYF,TGTGCCAGCACCCTCAGAGGACTAGACCAAGAGACCCAGTACTTC
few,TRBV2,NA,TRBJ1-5,CASSSTGDQPQHF,TGTGCCAGCAGTTCGACAGGAGATCAGCCCCAGCATTTT
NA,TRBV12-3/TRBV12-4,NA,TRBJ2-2,CASSIVQGTGELFF,TGTGCCAGCAGCATAGTCCAGGGTACCGGGGAGCTGTTTTTT
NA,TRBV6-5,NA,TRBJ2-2,CASSYWTSNTGELFF,TGTGCCAGCAGTTATTGGACTTCAAACACCGGGGAGCTGTTTTTT
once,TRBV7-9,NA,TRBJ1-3,CASSLDPRQVGGNTIYF,TGTGCCAGCAGCTTGGATCCCCGGCAAGTCGGCGGAAACACCATATATTTT
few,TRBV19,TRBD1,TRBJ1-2,CASSKGTGLGYTF,TGTGCCAGTAGTAAGGGGACAGGGCTGGGCTACACCTTC
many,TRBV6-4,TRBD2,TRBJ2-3,CASSATSGGRDTQYF,TGTGCCAGCAGTGCGACTAGCGGGGGCAGAGATACGCAGTATTTT
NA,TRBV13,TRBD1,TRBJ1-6,CASSLGQGHSPLHF,TGTGCCAGCAGCCTGGGACAGGGTCATTCACCCCTCCACTTT
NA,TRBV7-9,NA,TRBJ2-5,CASSLGERRAETQYF,TGTGCCAGCAGCTTAGGAGAACGGCGGGCGGAGACCCAGTACTTC
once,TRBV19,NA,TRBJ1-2,CASSPQRTNYGYTF,TGTGCCAGTAGTCCTCAACGCACTAACTATGGCTACACCTTC
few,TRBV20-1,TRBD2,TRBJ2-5,CSASGSGVETQYF,TGCAGTGCTAGCGGTAGCGGGGTGGAGACCCAGTACTTC
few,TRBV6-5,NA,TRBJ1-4,CASSKRKANEKLFF,TGTGCCAGCTCAAAGAGAAAGGCTAATGAAAAACTGTTTTTT
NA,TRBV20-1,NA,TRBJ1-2,CSARGRGMGGYTF,TGCAGTGCTAGAGGGCGGGGAATGGGTGGCTACACCTTC
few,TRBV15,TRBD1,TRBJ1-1,CATSRAGQGSTEAFF,TGTGCCACCAGCCGTGCGGGACAGGGTAGCACTGAAGCTTTCTTT
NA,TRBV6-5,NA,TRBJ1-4,CASRRGAEKLFF,TGTGCCAGCAGGCGGGGAGCGGAAAAACTGTTTTTT
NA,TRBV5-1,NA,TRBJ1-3,CASSLGLFSGNTIYF,TGCGCCAGCAGCTTGGGACTATTCTCTGGAAACACCATATATTTT
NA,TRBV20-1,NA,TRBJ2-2,CSARDGSRAAGELFF,TGCAGTGCTAGAGATGGGAGCAGGGCCGCCGGGGAGCTGTTTTTT
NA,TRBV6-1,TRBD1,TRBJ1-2,CASSEIGGQGRRNGYTF,TGTGCCAGCAGTGAAATCGGGGGACAGGGTCGGAGGAATGGCTACACCTTC
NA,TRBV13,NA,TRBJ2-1,CASSPRRGAEQFF,TGTGCCAGCAGCCCGAGAAGGGGGGCTGAGCAGTTCTTC
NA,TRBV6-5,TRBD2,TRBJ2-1,CASSERGSSYSEQFF,TGTGCCAGCAGCGAGCGGGGGAGCTCCTACAGTGAGCAGTTCTTC
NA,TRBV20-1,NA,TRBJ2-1,CSGEEGASYNEQFF,TGCAGTGGGGAGGAGGGGGCGTCCTACAATGAGCAGTTCTTC
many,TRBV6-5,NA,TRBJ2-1,CASAPGPSESEQFF,TGTGCCAGCGCTCCGGGTCCCTCGGAAAGTGAGCAGTTCTTC
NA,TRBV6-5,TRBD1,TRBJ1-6,CASSRGQGGPNSPLHF,TGTGCCAGCAGCCGGGGACAGGGTGGCCCAAATTCACCCCTCCACTTT
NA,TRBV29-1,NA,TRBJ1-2,CSVEGFEANYGYTF,TGCAGCGTTGAAGGATTCGAGGCTAACTATGGCTACACCTTC
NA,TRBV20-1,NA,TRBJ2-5,CSARGRGTQYF,TGCAGTGCTAGAGGGCGGGGGACCCAGTACTTC
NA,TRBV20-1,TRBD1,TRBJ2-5,CSATRDRGRETQYF,TGCAGTGCTACCCGGGACAGGGGTCGGGAGACCCAGTACTTC
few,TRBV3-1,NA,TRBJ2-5,CASSQDQSSLLQTQYF,TGTGCCAGCAGCCAAGATCAGTCTAGCTTACTGCAGACCCAGTACTTC
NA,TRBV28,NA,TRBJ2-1,CASSLLETYRFGNEQFF,TGTGCCAGCAGTTTACTTGAGACCTATCGATTTGGGAATGAGCAGTTCTTC
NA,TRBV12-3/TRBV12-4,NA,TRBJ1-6,CASALHYNSPLHF,TGTGCCAGCGCCCTGCACTATAATTCACCCCTCCACTTT
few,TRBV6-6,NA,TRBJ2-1,CASSYRGEVSSYNEQFF,TGTGCCAGCAGTTACAGGGGGGAAGTAAGCTCCTACAATGAGCAGTTCTTC
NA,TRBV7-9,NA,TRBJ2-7,CASSTLTYYEQYF,TGTGCCAGCAGCACACTAACGTACTACGAGCAGTACTTC
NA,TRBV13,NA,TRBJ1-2,CASSSKQAGRWDYGYTF,TGTGCCAGCAGCTCCAAACAAGCGGGGAGGTGGGACTATGGCTACACCTTC
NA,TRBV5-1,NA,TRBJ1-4,CASRLGGSTNEKLFF,TGCGCCAGCAGGCTCGGGGGCAGCACTAATGAAAAACTGTTTTTT
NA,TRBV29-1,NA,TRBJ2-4,CSVREDSLAKNIQYF,TGTAGCGTCCGCGAGGACAGTTTAGCCAAAAACATTCAGTACTTC
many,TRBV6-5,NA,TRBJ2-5,CASRLGETQYF,TGTGCCAGCAGACTAGGAGAGACCCAGTACTTC